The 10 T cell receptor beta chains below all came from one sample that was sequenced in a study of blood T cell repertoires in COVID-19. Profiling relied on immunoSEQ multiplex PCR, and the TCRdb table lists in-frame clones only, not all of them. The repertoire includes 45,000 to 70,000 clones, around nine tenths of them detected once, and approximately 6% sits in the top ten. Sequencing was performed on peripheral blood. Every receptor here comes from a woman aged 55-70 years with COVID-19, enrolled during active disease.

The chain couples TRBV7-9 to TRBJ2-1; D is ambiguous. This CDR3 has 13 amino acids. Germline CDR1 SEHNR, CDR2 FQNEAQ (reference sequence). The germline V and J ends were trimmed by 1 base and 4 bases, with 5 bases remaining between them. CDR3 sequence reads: CASSLGQYNEQFF. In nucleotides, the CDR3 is TGTGCCAGCAGCTTAGGACAATACAATGAGCAGTTCTTC.

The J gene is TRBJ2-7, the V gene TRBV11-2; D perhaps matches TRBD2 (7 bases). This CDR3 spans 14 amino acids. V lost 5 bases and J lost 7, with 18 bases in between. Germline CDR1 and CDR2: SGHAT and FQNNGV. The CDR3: CASSKGGGAREQYF. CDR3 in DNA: TGTGCCAGCAGCAAAGGAGGGGGGGCGCGGGAGCAGTACTTC.

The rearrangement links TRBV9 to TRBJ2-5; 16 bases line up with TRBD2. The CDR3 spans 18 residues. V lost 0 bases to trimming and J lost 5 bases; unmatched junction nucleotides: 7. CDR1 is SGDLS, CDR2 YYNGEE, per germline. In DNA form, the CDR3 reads TGTGCCAGCAGCGTAGCCGGGACTAGCGGGAGGGCCGGGGAGACCCAGTACTTC. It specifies CASSVAGTSGRAGETQYF.

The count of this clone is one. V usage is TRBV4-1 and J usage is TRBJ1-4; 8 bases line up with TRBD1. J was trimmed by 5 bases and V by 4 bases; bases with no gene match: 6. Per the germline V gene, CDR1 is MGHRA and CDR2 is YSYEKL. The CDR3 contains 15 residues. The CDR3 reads CASSLIWTGNEKLFF. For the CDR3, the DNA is TGCGCCAGCAGCCTTATCTGGACAGGGAATGAAAAACTGTTTTTT.

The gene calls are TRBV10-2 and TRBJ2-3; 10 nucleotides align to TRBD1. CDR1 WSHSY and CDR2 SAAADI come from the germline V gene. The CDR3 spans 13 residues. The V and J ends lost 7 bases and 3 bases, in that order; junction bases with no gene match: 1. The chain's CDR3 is CASMGQGTDTQYF. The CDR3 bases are TGCGCCAGCATGGGACAGGGGACAGATACGCAGTATTTT.

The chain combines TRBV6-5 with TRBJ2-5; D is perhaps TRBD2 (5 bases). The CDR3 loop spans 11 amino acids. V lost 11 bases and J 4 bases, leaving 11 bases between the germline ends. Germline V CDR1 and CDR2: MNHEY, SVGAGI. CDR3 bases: TGTGCCGTCGGGGTGAGAGAGACCCAGTACTTC. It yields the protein CAVGVRETQYF.

In DNA, the CDR3 is TGTGCCAGCAGGGGGGAGGGAAATCAGCCCCAGCATTTT. It translates to CASRGEGNQPQHF. The chain recombines TRBV2 with TRBJ1-5; tentative D call: TRBD1 (5 bases). The CDR3 consists of 13 residues. The V gene lost 6 bases and the J gene lost 4 bases, with 10 bases spanning the gap. Germline V lookup: CDR1 SNHLY, CDR2 FYNNEI. The full variable domain, its missing parts supplied by reference TRBV2 and TRBJ1-5, is EPEVTQTPSHQVTQMGQEVILRCVPISNHLYFYWYRQILGQKVEFLVSFYNNEISEKSEIFDDQFSVERPDGSNFTLKIRSTKLEDSAMYFCASRGEGNQPQHFGDGTRLSIL.

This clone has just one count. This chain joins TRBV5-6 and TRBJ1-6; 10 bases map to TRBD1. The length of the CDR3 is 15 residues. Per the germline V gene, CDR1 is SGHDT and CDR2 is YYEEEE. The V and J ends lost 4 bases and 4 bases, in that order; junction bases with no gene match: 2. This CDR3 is CASSRTGGYNSPLHF. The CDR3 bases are TGTGCCAGCAGCCGGACAGGGGGGTATAATTCACCCCTCCACTTT.

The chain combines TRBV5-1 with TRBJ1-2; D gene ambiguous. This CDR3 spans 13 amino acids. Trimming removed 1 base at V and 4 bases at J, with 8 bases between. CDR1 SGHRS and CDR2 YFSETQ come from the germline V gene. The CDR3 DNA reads TGCGCCAGCAGCTTGCAGGATACCTATGGCTACACCTTC. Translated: CASSLQDTYGYTF.

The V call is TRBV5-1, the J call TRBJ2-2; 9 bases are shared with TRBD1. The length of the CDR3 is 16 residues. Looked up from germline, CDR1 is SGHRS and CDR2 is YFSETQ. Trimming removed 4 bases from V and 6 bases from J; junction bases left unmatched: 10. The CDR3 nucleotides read TGCGCCAGCAGCATCGGGACAGGGCTGACGGCCGGGGAGCTGTTTTTT. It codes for CASSIGTGLTAGELFF.